This TCR beta chain was recovered during a study of cytomegalovirus exposure and HLA in healthy donors. Concerning this clone itself: The target antigen is unknown.

Method: immunoSEQ multiplex PCR; TCRdb's copy keeps in-frame clones and lacks some. Of tens of thousands of clones in the sample, roughly 95% were seen once. Study-wide results and limits: Across donors, most TCRs were seen rarely, yet some public ones were widespread.

Per the germline V gene, CDR1 is LGHNA and CDR2 is YSLEER. With V trimmed by 0 bases and J by 7 bases, 4 bases remained unmatched. This CDR3 has 15 residues. Sequencing was performed on PBMCs. The chain carries TRBV4-3 and TRBJ2-1; 9 bases are a match to TRBD2. The receptor's source is a woman aged 18-30 years in good health and CMV-seropositive. DNA for the CDR3: TGCGCCAGCAGCCAAGATTTGGCGGGGGGGAATGAGCAGTTCTTC. It codes for CASSQDLAGGNEQFF.